Sequencing of this T cell receptor beta chain was carried out in a study of cytomegalovirus exposure and HLA in healthy donors. The study, taken as a whole, reports: Accurate prediction of HLA-A and HLA-B alleles (for most subjects) was reportedly achieved from TCR beta sequences. Investigators reported approximately 150 TCR beta chains as tied to cytomegalovirus. With later analysis, a missense DCLRE1C variant became linked to TCR beta V- and J-gene trimming.

The CDR3 is made up of 13 amino acids. Trimming pared 5 bases from V and 6 bases from J, leaving 11 bases between. The germline V gene encodes CDR1 LNHNV and CDR2 YYDKDF (reference sequence). PCR used 60 Vbeta primers and 13 Jbeta primers. TCRdb keeps only in-frame clones here, not all; method: immunoSEQ multiplex PCR. The sample lists approximately 170,000 clones, 80% occurring once. A remark on this clone: The antigen is not known.

The TCR originated in a human donor in good health. Sequencing was carried out using PBMCs. The chain recombines TRBV15 with TRBJ1-5; maybe TRBD1 (6 bases). The CDR3 here is CATSGEGGQPQHF. The CDR3 DNA follows: TGTGCCACCAGCGGCGAAGGGGGTCAGCCCCAGCATTTT.